This T cell receptor beta chain came from a study of blood T cell repertoires in COVID-19. About the research overall: Researchers got acute and convalescent COVID-19 samples from the United States, Italy and Spain. Sample material is recorded as cDNA or gDNA derived from T cells, B-cell-depleted T cells, or PBMCs.

The ends were cut back, 3 bases at V and 7 bases at J, with 9 bases in the middle. In germline, CDR1 is SEHNR, CDR2 FQNEAQ (reference sequence). This CDR3 contains 13 residues. Under the authors' procedure: Amplification of reference gene primers was used by the study to estimate nucleated cell counts. Repertoires were generated with immunoSEQ multiplex PCR, while TCRdb's copy carries only in-frame clones and drops some. The V and J calls and clone size are taken from that table; D and trimming were inferred from the DNA. The sample includes a few hundred thousand clones, 80% to 90% of them seen just once. This clone was detected only a few times.

The specimen was peripheral blood. The TCR originated in a woman between 65 and 79 years old with acute or convalescent COVID-19. V gene TRBV7-9 combines with J gene TRBJ1-4, with D maybe TRBD1 (5 bases). For the CDR3, the DNA is TGTGCCAGCAGCTTCGGGGGGAGTGAAAAACTGTTTTTT. Amino acids: CASSFGGSEKLFF.